These 14 T cell receptor beta chains were all obtained from the same sample, sequenced in a study of shared clonotypes between healthy human individuals. TCRdb's copy holds only in-frame clones and misses some; the assay was immunoSEQ multiplex PCR. The table has 2 million to 3 million clones, 93% seen once. The material sequenced was naive CD4+ T cells from PBMCs. Subset of the sample: CD45RA+ positively selected. Receptors were obtained from a man aged 18 to 29 in good health. Some clones in this sample may be carry-over from other donors' samples.

The V call is TRBV11-2, the J call TRBJ2-7, with D possibly TRBD1 on 6 matching bases. V was pared by 5 bases and J by 3 bases, with 20 bases between. This CDR3 is 16 amino acids long. In germline, CDR1 is SGHAT, CDR2 FQNNGV. In nucleotides, the CDR3 is TGTGCCAGCAGCCCCCTTTTTGGGGGCGATGACTACGAGCAGTACTTC. Residues: CASSPLFGGDDYEQYF.

The CDR3 loop reads CASSDRFTGELFF. The DNA for the CDR3 is TGTGCCAGCAGTGACAGGTTCACCGGGGAGCTGTTTTTT. This rearrangement joins TRBV6-1 to TRBJ2-2, with no clear D. This CDR3 region has 13 residues. V lost 3 bases and J 4 bases, leaving 6 bases between the germline ends. Germline values: CDR1 MNHNS, CDR2 SASEGT.

The rearrangement joins TRBV9 to TRBJ2-2; TRBD2 matches at 10 bases. Trimming took 0 bases from V and 3 from J; bases not matched to a gene: 11. Germline CDR1 and CDR2: SGDLS and YYNGEE. The CDR3 is 19 residues long. Written as DNA, the CDR3 is TGTGCCAGCAGCGTAGGTCTAGCGGGAGTTATTGGGTACACCGGGGAGCTGTTTTTT. Amino acid sequence: CASSVGLAGVIGYTGELFF.

This chain joins TRBV7-3 and TRBJ2-5; a possible D gene is TRBD1 (6 bases). Trimming left V 5 bases short and J 4 bases short, with 14 bases between. Per germline, CDR1 SGHTA and CDR2 FQGTGA. The CDR3 runs 14 residues. The CDR3 DNA reads TGTGCCAGCAGCAGAACAGGGATGGGAGAGACCCAGTACTTC. Translated, it gives CASSRTGMGETQYF.

The rearrangement uses TRBV6-6 and TRBJ2-1; D is possibly TRBD1 (6 bases). Per the germline V gene, CDR1 is MNHNY and CDR2 is SVGAGI (reference sequence). The CDR3 totals 15 residues. Trimming removed 6 bases at V and 0 bases at J, with 12 bases between. The chain's CDR3 is CASSLDRFSYNEQFF. CDR3 DNA: TGTGCCAGCAGCCTGGACAGATTCTCCTACAATGAGCAGTTCTTC.

The gene calls are TRBV27 and TRBJ1-2, with TRBD1 matching 10 bases. V trimming: 6 bases; J trimming: 5 bases; junction bases outside the gene matches: 9. This CDR3 has 15 residues. The germline gives CDR1 MNHEY, CDR2 SMNVEV (reference sequence). CDR3 in DNA: TGTGCCAGCAGCTCTTTAGGACAGGGGGTATATGGCTACACCTTC. It is translated as CASSSLGQGVYGYTF.

As concerns this clone: The same CDR3 is also encoded by other DNA sequences in this sample. This sequence joins TRBV28 and TRBJ1-3; tentative D call: TRBD1 (6 bases). The CDR3 has 15 amino acids. Germline V gives CDR1 MDHEN, CDR2 SYDVKM. Trimming pared 6 bases from V and 0 bases from J, leaving 12 bases between. The chain's CDR3 is CASSPSRGSGNTIYF. DNA for the CDR3: TGTGCCAGCAGCCCCAGCAGGGGCTCTGGAAACACCATATATTTT.

This clone was detected only once. At one boundary the junction diverges from the germline segment, which might be a read error. The chain links TRBV5-4 to TRBJ2-7; no definite D call. CDR1 SGHNT and CDR2 YYREEE come from the germline V gene (reference sequence). This CDR3 spans 13 amino acids. The CDR3 sequence: CASSSPLTYGQYF. The CDR3, as DNA: TGTGCCAGCAGCTCACCACTTACCTACGGGCAGTACTTC.

CDR3 nucleotides: TGTGCCAGCAGTTACTTGGGGGTGGGCAACTATGGCTACACCTTC. Its translation: CASSYLGVGNYGYTF. V gene TRBV6-6 combines with J gene TRBJ1-2, with a weak D call TRBD1 (5 bases). The CDR3 consists of 15 residues. V shed 1 base and J shed 2 bases, with 11 bases lying between them. Germline CDR1 reads MNHNY; CDR2 reads SVGAGI (reference sequence).

The chain is built from TRBV14 and TRBJ2-7; D unresolved. Trimming removed 2 bases at V and 3 bases at J, with 2 bases between. Germline V gene lookup returns CDR1 SGHDN and CDR2 FVKESK. The CDR3 consists of 11 residues. CDR3 in amino acids: CASSQHYEQYF. In DNA form, the CDR3 reads TGTGCCAGCAGCCAACACTACGAGCAGTACTTC.

The rearrangement joins TRBV6-1 to TRBJ2-7; 9 nucleotides align to TRBD2. The CDR3 is 15 amino acids. The J segment lost 2 bases and the V segment lost 3 bases, leaving 5 bases of the junction unmatched. The germline CDR1 and CDR2 sequences are MNHNS and SASEGT. The CDR3 is CASSDGLAPTYEQYF. In DNA form, the CDR3 reads TGTGCCAGCAGTGACGGACTAGCGCCGACCTACGAGCAGTACTTC.

The V call is TRBV2, the J call TRBJ1-5, with D maybe TRBD1 (5 bases). CDR1 is SNHLY and CDR2 is FYNNEI in the germline V gene. The CDR3 loop spans 14 amino acids. Trimming left V 7 bases short and J 0 bases short, with 10 bases between. The CDR3 sequence: CASTGLFSNQPQHF. CDR3 DNA sequence: TGTGCCAGCACAGGGCTCTTTAGCAATCAGCCCCAGCATTTT.

In this sample, this clone turned up once. The V gene is TRBV6-5, the J gene TRBJ2-3; a possible D gene is TRBD1 (5 bases). This CDR3 spans 15 amino acids. Germline CDR1 reads MNHEY; CDR2 reads SVGAGI. The V end lost 5 bases, the J end lost 4 bases, and 16 bases lay between the germline ends. CDR3 protein: CASSSTGAPPDTQYF. The CDR3 coding sequence is TGTGCCAGCAGTAGCACAGGCGCCCCCCCAGATACGCAGTATTTT.

The gene calls are TRBV25-1 and TRBJ2-5; a weak D match, TRBD2 (6 bases). CDR1 and CDR2 (germline): MGHDK, SYGVNS. The CDR3 contains 15 residues. Trimming pared 1 base from V and 2 bases from J, leaving 11 bases between. DNA for the CDR3: TGTGCCAGCAGTGAATTAGGGGCGGGGCAAGAGACCCAGTACTTC. This gives the protein CASSELGAGQETQYF.